This is a list of T cell receptor beta chains from one sample in a study of metastatic and nonmetastatic thyroid tumors. With MiXCR, TCRdb called clones anew from the PCR reads. Among about 39,000 clones, roughly a fifth were seen once, and the ten largest hold around 17%. Sample: blood. The source is a female donor with papillary thyroid cancer or a benign thyroid nodule (not recorded which). Some clones in this sample may be carry-over from other donors' samples. The CDR3 runs from the conserved cysteine through the conserved F or W. A D gene is named only where the DNA matches it firmly. The size field reads once, few or many counts, or a class when the clone is expanded.

DNA	CDR3	size	D	V	J
TGTGCCAGCAGCTCCTCGATACTAGCGGGAGGGAGTACGCAGTATTTT	CASSSSILAGGSTQYF	many	TRBD2	TRBV7-8	TRBJ2-3
TGTGCCACCAGCAGAGATAAGGCAGATACGCAGTATTTT	CATSRDKADTQYF	many	NA	TRBV15	TRBJ2-3
TGTGCCAGCAGCGCCTACACAGATACGCAGTATTTT	CASSAYTDTQYF	many	NA	TRBV7-2	TRBJ2-3
TGTGCCAGCAGTTGCGGTACAGGAGGGAACTATGGCTACACATTC	CASSCGTGGNYGYTF	few	NA	TRBV2	TRBJ1-2
TGTGCCAGCAGCGACCCCTTAGCGGGAGTCCCGAATACGCAGTATTTT	CASSDPLAGVPNTQYF	many	TRBD2	TRBV11-1	TRBJ2-3
TGCGCCAGCAACCAGGGGGGCTCTGGAAACACCATATATTTT	CASNQGGSGNTIYF	many	TRBD1	TRBV10-2	TRBJ1-3
TGTGCCAGCAGCCCGATGAGCAATGAGCAGTTCTTC	CASSPMSNEQFF	many	NA	TRBV7-2	TRBJ2-1